This T cell receptor beta chain stems from a study of human T cells and chemical hapten exposure. Study information: Diphenylcyclopropenone was administered weekly to the scalp of patients throughout the approximately 24-week study. Study results and limitations: Positively correlated with patch test score were the counts of PT1 expanded TCRs.

Time point reported: pre-sensitization, week 0. As to treatment: therapeutic diphenylcyclopropenone sensitization with weekly scalp DPC. RNA extraction used unfractionated whole blood as the source of total RNA. This clonotype was observed a handful of times. What it recognizes is unknown. In the original workflow: A per-sample median of roughly 100,000 TCRs was observed, with a range of about 20,000 to 700,000. Using its own MiXCR run on the RACE reads, TCRdb lists one record per CDR3 protein. The V and J calls and clone size come from TCRdb's table, not from the authors' own analysis. The table has tens of thousands of distinct CDR3 sequences, roughly 10% seen once; the top ten hold 8.5% to 10%. This CDR3 contains 13 residues. V trimming: 6 bases; J trimming: 5 bases; junction bases outside the gene matches: 3. Germline lookup yields CDR1 SNHLY and CDR2 FYNNEI.

The chain carries TRBV2 and TRBJ2-3; 9 bases are shared with TRBD2. Specimen: whole blood, collected in connection with sensitization to the hapten diphenylcyclopropenone (DPC). This clonotype was obtained from a woman aged 30 to 39 with alopecia areata. Some clones in this sample may be carry-over from other donors' samples. DNA of the CDR3: TGTGCCAGCAGGACTAGCGGTCGAGATACGCAGTATTTT. Amino acids: CASRTSGRDTQYF.